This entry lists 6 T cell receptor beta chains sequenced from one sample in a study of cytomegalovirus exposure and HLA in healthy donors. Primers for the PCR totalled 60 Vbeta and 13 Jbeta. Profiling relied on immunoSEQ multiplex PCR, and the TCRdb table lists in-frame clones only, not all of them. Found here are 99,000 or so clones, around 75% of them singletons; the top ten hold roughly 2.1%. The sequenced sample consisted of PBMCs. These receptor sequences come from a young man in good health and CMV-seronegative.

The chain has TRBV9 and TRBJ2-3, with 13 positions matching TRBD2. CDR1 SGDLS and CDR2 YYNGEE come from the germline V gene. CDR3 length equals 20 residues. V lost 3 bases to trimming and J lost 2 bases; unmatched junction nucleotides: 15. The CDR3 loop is CASSAALAGGRQRLTDTQYF. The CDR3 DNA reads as TGTGCCAGCAGCGCCGCACTAGCGGGAGGGCGGCAGCGTCTCACAGATACGCAGTATTTT.

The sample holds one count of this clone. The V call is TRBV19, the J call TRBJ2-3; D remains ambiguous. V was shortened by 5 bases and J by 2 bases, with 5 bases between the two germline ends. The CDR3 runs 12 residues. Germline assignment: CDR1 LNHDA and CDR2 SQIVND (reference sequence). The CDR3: CASSQYTDTQYF. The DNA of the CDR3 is TGTGCCAGTAGTCAGTACACAGATACGCAGTATTTT.

The CDR3 nucleotides read TGTGCCAGCAGTGCCTTAGCGGGAGTGGGCACAGATACGCAGTATTTT. As protein: CASSALAGVGTDTQYF. The genes are TRBV6-1 and TRBJ2-3; 9 nucleotides line up with TRBD2. The CDR3 sequence is 16 residues long. Losses at the gene ends were 4 bases for V and 1 base for J; bases not matched to a gene: 6. Germline-derived CDR1 and CDR2 are MNHNS and SASEGT.

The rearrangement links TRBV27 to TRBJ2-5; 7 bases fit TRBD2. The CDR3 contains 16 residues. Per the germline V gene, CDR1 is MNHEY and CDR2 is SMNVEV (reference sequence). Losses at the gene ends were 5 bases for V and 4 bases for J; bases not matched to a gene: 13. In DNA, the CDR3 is TGTGCCAGCAGTCCCTCGGCGGGAGAAATGGTAGAGACCCAGTACTTC. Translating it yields CASSPSAGEMVETQYF.

The chain's CDR3 is CASSVTRGTTDTQYF. CDR3 nucleotide sequence: TGTGCCAGCAGCGTAACCCGGGGGACCACAGATACGCAGTATTTT. The chain uses TRBV9 and TRBJ2-3; D perhaps matches TRBD2 (6 bases). The CDR3 runs to 15 residues. Germline values: CDR1 SGDLS, CDR2 YYNGEE. V was cut by 1 base and J by 2 bases, with 11 bases left in between.

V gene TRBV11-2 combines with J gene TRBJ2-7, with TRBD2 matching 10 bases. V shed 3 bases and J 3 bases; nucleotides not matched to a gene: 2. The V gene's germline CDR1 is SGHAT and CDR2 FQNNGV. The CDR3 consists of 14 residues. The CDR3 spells CASSLGLAYYEQYF. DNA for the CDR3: TGTGCCAGCAGCTTGGGACTAGCGTACTACGAGCAGTACTTC.